This T cell receptor (beta chain) was recovered during a study of CD8 T cells in Susac syndrome. RNA was extracted with the RNeasy kit, and a quantity of roughly 0.45 to 1 ug was reverse transcribed using random hexamers. With immunoSEQ multiplex PCR, TCR beta CDR3 was amplified across 54 Vbeta and 13 Jbeta. TCRdb re-derived calls from the immunoSEQ multiplex PCR reads in MiXCR, one entry per CDR3 protein. The sample shows approximately 90,000 distinct CDR3 sequences, over 85% of them seen only once. Germline CDR1 and CDR2: SQVTM and ANQGSEA. The CDR3 extends over 12 amino acids. V lost 8 bases, J lost 8 bases, and 18 bases lay in between.

V usage is TRBV29-1 and J usage is TRBJ1-2; possible D gene TRBD1, 6 bases. The material sequenced was CD8+ T cells from PBMCs. This receptor was identified in a human donor in good health. The CDR3 DNA follows: TGCAGCTCCCCGGACAGAACGAACGGCTACACCTTC. Encoded protein: CSSPDRTNGYTF.